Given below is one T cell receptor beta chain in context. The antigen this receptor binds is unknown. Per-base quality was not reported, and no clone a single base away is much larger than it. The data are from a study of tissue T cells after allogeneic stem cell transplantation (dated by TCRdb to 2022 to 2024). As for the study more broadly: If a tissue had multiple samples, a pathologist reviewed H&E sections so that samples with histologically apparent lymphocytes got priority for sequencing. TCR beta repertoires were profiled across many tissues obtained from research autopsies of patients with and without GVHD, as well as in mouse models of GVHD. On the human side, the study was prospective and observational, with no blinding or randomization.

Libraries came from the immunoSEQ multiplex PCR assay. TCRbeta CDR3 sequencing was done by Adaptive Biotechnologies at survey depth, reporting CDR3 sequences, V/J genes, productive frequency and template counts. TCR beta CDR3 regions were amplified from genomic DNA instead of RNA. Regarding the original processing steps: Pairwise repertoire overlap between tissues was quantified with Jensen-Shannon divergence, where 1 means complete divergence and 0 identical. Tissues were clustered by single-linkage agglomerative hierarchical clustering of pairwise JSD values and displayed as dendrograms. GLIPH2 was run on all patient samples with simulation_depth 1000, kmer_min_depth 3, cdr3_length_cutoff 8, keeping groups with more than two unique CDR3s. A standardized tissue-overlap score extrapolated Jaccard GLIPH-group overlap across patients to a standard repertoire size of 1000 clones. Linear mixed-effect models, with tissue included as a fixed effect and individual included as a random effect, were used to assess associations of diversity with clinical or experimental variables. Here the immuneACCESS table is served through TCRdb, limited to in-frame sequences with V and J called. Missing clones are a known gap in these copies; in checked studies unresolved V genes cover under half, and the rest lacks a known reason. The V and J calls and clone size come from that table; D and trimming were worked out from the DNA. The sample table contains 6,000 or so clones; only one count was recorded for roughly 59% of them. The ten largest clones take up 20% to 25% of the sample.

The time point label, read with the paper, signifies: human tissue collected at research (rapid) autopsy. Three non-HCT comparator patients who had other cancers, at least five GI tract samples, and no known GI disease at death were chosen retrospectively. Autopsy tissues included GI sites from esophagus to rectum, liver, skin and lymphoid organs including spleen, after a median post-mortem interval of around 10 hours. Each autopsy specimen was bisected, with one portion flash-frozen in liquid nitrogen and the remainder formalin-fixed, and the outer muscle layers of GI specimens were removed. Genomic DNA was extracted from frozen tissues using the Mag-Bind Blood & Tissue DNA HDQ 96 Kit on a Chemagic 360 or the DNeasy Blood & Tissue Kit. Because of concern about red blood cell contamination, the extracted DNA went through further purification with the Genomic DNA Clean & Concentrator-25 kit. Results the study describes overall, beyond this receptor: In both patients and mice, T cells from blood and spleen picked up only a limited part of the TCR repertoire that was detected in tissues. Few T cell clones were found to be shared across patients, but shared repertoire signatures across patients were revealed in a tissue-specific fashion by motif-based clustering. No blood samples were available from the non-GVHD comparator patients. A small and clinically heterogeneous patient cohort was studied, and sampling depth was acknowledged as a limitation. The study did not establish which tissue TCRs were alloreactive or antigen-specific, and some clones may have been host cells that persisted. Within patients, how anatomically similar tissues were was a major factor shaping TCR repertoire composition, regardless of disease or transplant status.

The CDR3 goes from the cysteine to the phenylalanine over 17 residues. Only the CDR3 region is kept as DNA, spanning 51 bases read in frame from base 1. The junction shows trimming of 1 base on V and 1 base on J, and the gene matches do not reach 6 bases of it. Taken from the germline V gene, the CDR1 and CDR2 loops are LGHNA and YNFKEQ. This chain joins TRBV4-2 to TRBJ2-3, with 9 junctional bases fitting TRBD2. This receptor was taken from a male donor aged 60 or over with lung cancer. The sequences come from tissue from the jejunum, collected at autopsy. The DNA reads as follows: TGTGCCAGCAGCCAAGGGGGATGGACTAGCGGCACAGATACGCAGTATTTT. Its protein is CASSQGGWTSGTDTQYF.